This paragraph reports one TCR beta chain. No cognate antigen has been identified for it. The DNA is omitted, as the CDR3 cannot be located on it reliably, and the CDR3 follows TCRdb's listing. To synthesize cDNA, template-switch 5'RACE was performed with a primer carrying a 10-nucleotide random unique molecular identifier so that each TCR transcript was tagged. Each sequencing run produced over 160 million TCR-beta sequences covering 15-18 subjects. The RNeasy kit was used for extraction of total RNA. The KAPA Real-time Library Amplification kit was used to amplify TCR-beta VDJ regions with primers targeting the TCR constant region and the 5'RACE anchor. A first PCR added sample indexes and Illumina adaptors, and a second PCR then raised library yield. After Ampure bead purification, the TCR product of roughly 650 bp was size-selected on a 2% E-gel SizeSelection system. Library quality was checked on a Bioanalyzer, concentration was measured with Qubit, and libraries were quantified with the Kapa Library Quantification kit before pooling. Paired-end 2 x 150 bp sequencing of the libraries was performed on an Illumina HiSeq 2500. To increase sequence diversity, roughly 23-30% phiX was spiked into each library pool. The published analysis was carried out like this. The quality-filtered reads were processed with the UMI-based MiGEC pipeline, whose error correction step removed more than 80% of the raw TCR sequences. IMGT germline references were used for alignment of VDJ genes, and clonotypes were defined by a unique CDR3 amino acid sequence together with V-J genes. Clonal expansion, Shannon diversity and CDR3 relatedness (CalcPairwiseDistances, ClusterSamples) were evaluated with VDJtools, and phylogenetic trees were built with CLCbio workbench. Using coefficient-of-variation modelling across technical triplicates, the study counted a clone as expanded if it had at least 8 unique UMIs. In-frame beta chains were kept once TCRdb had trimmed the public reads at Q25 with fastp and called clones with MiXCR. Each entry merges the rows of one CDR3 protein and shows their most common DNA and genes. The V and J calls were determined by TCRdb, not by the authors. Within this sample are about 45,000 distinct CDR3 sequences, with 13% of them counted one time only. The ten most abundant clones make up 9.5% to 12% of the sample.

This record comes from a study of neurological immune-mediated disorders (dated by TCRdb to between 2017 and 2020). Notes on the research overall: Peripheral blood TCR-beta repertoires from patients with HTLV-I-associated myelopathy (HAM/TSP), patients with multiple sclerosis, and healthy controls were compared in the study using UMI-based sequencing. The cohort was made up of 68 subjects, consisting of 15 or so HAM/TSP patients, some 35 multiple sclerosis patients and about 20 healthy controls. Alongside PBMC samples, the set of more than 80 TCR-beta libraries contained longitudinal samples, technical triplicates, and paired CD4+ and CD8+ T-cell subsets that had been sorted. Longitudinal HAM/TSP and healthy donors were sampled at 3 time-points each (roughly 3-45 month intervals).

In the paper's terms, the time point label means: longitudinal time-point 3. The healthy controls were volunteers from blood banks in Maryland, USA. Unsorted PBMC libraries were generated from 2 million PBMCs stored in RNAlater at -80 °C until RNA extraction. Peripheral blood was subjected to Ficoll-Hypaque density gradient centrifugation to isolate PBMCs, which were then cryopreserved in liquid nitrogen. Overall results and qualifications from the work: TCR clonal expansion was highest in HAM/TSP patients and lowest in MS patients, with MS patients falling below even healthy controls. Across subjects, expanded clones never shared an identical CDR3 amino acid sequence, which suggests that the TCR-beta repertoires in every group were private.

CDR3 length: 19 amino acids, cysteine to phenylalanine. CDR1 and CDR2, per the germline V gene, are SGDLS and YYNGEE. This receptor was taken from a man in his thirties or forties in good health. The sample was PBMCs. The V gene is TRBV9 and the J gene is TRBJ2-3; TRBD1, as called in the table, went unchecked against the DNA. The CDR3: CASSVPGHEQFFGPDTQYF.